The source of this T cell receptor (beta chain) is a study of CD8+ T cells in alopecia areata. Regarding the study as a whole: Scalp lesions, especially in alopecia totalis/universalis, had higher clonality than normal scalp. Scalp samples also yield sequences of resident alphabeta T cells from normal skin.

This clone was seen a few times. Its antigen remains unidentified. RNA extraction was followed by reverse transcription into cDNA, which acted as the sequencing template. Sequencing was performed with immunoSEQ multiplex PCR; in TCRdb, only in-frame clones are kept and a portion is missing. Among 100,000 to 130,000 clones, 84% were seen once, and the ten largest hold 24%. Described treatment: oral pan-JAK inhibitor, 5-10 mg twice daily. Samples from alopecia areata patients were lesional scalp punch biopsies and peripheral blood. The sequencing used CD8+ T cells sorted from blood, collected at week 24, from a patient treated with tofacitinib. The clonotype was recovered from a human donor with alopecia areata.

CDR3 amino acids: CASSPYRGQETQYF. The CDR3 DNA sequence: TGCGCCAGCAGCCCTTACAGGGGACAAGAGACCCAGTACTTC. The chain uses TRBV4-1 and TRBJ2-5; 7 nucleotides align to TRBD1. The CDR3 contains 14 residues. After removal of 4 bases from V and 2 bases from J, the junction contained 4 bases not matched to a gene. CDR1 is MGHRA, CDR2 YSYEKL, per germline.